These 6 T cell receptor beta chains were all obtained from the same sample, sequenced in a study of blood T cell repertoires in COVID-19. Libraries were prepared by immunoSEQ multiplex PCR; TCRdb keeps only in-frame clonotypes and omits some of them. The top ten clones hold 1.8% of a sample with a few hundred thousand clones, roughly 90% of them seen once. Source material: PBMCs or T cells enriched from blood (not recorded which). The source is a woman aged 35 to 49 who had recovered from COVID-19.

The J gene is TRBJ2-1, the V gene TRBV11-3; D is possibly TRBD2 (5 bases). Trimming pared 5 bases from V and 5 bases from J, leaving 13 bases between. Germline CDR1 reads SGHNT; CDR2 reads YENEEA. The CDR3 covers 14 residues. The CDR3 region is CASSTRLPNNEQFF. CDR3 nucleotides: TGTGCCAGCAGCACCCGACTACCGAACAATGAGCAGTTCTTC.

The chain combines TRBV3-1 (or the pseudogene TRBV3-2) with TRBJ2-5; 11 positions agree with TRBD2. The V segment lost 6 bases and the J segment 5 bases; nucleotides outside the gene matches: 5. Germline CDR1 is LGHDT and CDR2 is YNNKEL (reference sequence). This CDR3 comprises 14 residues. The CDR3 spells CASSLTSGEETQYF. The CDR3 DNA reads TGTGCCAGCAGTTTGACTAGCGGGGAGGAGACCCAGTACTTC.

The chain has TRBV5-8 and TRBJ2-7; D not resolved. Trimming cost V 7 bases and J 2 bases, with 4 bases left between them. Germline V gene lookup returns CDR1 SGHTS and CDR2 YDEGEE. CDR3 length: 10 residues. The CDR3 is CASPTYEQYF. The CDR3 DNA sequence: TGTGCCAGCCCTACCTACGAGCAGTACTTC. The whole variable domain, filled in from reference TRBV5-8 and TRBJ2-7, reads EAGVTQSPTHLIKTRGQQATLRCSPISGHTSVYWYQQALGLGLQFLLWYDEGEERNRGNFPPRFSGRQFPNYSSELNVNALELEDSALYLCASPTYEQYFGPGTRLTVT.

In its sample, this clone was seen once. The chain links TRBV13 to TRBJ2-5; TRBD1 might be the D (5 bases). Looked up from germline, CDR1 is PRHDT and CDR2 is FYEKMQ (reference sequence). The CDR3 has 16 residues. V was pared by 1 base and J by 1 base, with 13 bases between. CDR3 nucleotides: TGTGCCAGCAGCTTAGTAGGTCAGGGTCCCCAAGAGACCCAGTACTTC. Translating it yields CASSLVGQGPQETQYF.

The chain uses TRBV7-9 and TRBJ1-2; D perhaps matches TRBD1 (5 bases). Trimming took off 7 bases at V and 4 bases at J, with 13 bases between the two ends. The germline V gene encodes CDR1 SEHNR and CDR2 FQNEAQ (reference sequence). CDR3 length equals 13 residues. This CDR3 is CASTRGGTYGYTF. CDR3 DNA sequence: TGTGCCAGCACCCGGGGGGGGACCTATGGCTACACCTTC.

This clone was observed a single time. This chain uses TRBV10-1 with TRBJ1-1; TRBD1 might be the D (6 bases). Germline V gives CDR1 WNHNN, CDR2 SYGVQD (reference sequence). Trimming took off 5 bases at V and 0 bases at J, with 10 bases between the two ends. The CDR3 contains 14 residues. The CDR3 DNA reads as TGCGCCAGCAGTCCCGGGACACTGAACACTGAAGCTTTCTTT. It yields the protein CASSPGTLNTEAFF.